The entry that follows covers one T cell receptor beta chain sequence. The record originates from a study of shared clonotypes between healthy human individuals. CDR1 and CDR2 from the germline V gene are SGHAT and FQNNGV. V was clipped by 3 bases and J by 2 bases, with 13 bases between them. This CDR3 has 15 amino acids. This table comes from immunoSEQ multiplex PCR, and its TCRdb copy is limited to in-frame clones, with some not included. The sample consists of 550,000 to 800,000 clones, roughly 70% of them appearing once. The rearrangement joins TRBV11-2 to TRBJ1-2; D call uncertain. The specimen was memory CD4+ T cells sorted from blood. The subset is: CD45RA-negative fraction. This sequence was found in a woman under 40 in good health. This CDR3 is CASSLYSVRNYGYTF. CDR3 sequence (DNA): TGTGCCAGCAGCTTGTATAGCGTCAGAAACTATGGCTACACCTTC.